The 27 T cell receptor beta chains below all came from one sample that was sequenced in a study of cytomegalovirus exposure and HLA in healthy donors. 13 Jbeta primers and 60 Vbeta primers were used for the PCR. Clones were read by immunoSEQ multiplex PCR, and TCRdb kept only the in-frame ones, dropping some. The table lists about 160,000 clones, about 80% of them singletons. Sequencing used PBMCs. The origin of the receptors is a man between 25 and 39 years old in good health and CMV-seronegative.

The V call is TRBV28, the J call TRBJ2-2; D is ambiguous. V lost 8 bases to trimming and J lost 0 bases, with 7 bases between them. Germline V gene lookup returns CDR1 MDHEN and CDR2 SYDVKM. CDR3 length: 13 amino acids. The CDR3, as DNA: TGTGCCAGCTCTGTCCCGAACACCGGGGAGCTGTTTTTT. This gives the protein CASSVPNTGELFF.

The chain joins TRBV7-8 to TRBJ1-3, with D possibly matching TRBD1 (5 bases). The CDR3 sequence is 15 residues long. Germline loops: CDR1 SGHVS, CDR2 FQNEAQ. Trimming took off 2 bases at V and 4 bases at J, with 12 bases between the two ends. The CDR3 loop is CASSLNTGVGNTIYF. In nucleotides, the CDR3 is TGTGCCAGCAGCTTAAATACAGGTGTGGGAAACACCATATATTTT. Together with reference TRBV7-8 and TRBJ1-3, the CDR3 gives the full variable domain: GAGVSQSPRYKVAKRGQDVALRCDPISGHVSLFWYQQALGQGPEFLTYFQNEAQLDKSGLPSDRFFAERPEGSVSTLKIQRTQQEDSAVYLCASSLNTGVGNTIYFGEGSWLTVV.

This clone has a handful of counts. The chain couples TRBV28 to TRBJ2-2; D is possibly TRBD1 (5 bases). Germline V gene sequence: CDR1 MDHEN, CDR2 SYDVKM. CDR3 size: 17 residues. With 1 base removed from V and 2 bases from J, the gap between germline ends came to 14 bases. The CDR3 region has the DNA TGTGCCAGCAGTTTATTTGGCAGGGATTCAAACACCGGGGAGCTGTTTTTT. Translated, it gives CASSLFGRDSNTGELFF.

The chain carries TRBV27 and TRBJ2-7; no firm D call. CDR1 and CDR2 (germline): MNHEY, SMNVEV (reference sequence). This CDR3 is built from 13 residues. Trimming took off 5 bases at V and 4 bases at J, with 12 bases between the two ends. CDR3 in amino acids: CASSLDLNYEQYF. The CDR3 DNA reads TGTGCCAGCAGTCTCGACTTGAATTACGAGCAGTACTTC.

The CDR3 reads CASSFSRQGVYEQYF. The CDR3 coding sequence is TGTGCCAGCAGTTTCTCACGACAGGGGGTATACGAGCAGTACTTC. The rearrangement joins TRBV27 to TRBJ2-7, with 9 bases identical to TRBD1. The CDR3 spans 15 residues. CDR1 and CDR2 from the germline V gene are MNHEY and SMNVEV (reference sequence). J was trimmed by 4 bases and V by 3 bases; bases with no gene match: 7.

The chain is built from TRBV7-9 and TRBJ1-4; D is perhaps TRBD1 (5 bases). The germline V and J ends were trimmed by 5 bases and 0 bases, with 16 bases remaining between them. CDR1 is SEHNR and CDR2 is FQNEAQ in the germline V gene (reference sequence). This CDR3 region has 17 residues. The CDR3 here is CASSPRQNSATNEKLFF. The CDR3 DNA reads as TGTGCCAGCAGCCCGAGACAGAATTCTGCAACTAATGAAAAACTGTTTTTT.

The chain links TRBV30 to TRBJ1-3; perhaps TRBD1 as D (6 bases). The germline V and J ends were trimmed by 0 bases and 7 bases, with 16 bases remaining between them. Germline loops: CDR1 GTSNPN, CDR2 SVGIG (reference sequence). This CDR3 is 15 amino acids long. In nucleotides, the CDR3 is TGTGCCTGGAGTGTGGTTGGGACATCGGGGAACACCATATATTTT. The encoded protein is CAWSVVGTSGNTIYF.

This clone was found once. The gene calls are TRBV19 and TRBJ1-1, with 7 positions matching TRBD1. This CDR3 is built from 15 residues. The J segment lost 0 bases and the V segment lost 4 bases, leaving 5 bases of the junction unmatched. Germline lookup yields CDR1 LNHDA and CDR2 SQIVND (reference sequence). CDR3 sequence: CASSTQGVVNTEAFF. For the CDR3, the DNA is TGTGCCAGTAGTACCCAGGGGGTGGTGAACACTGAAGCTTTCTTT.

The rearrangement links TRBV15 to TRBJ1-1, with a weak D call TRBD1 (5 bases). This CDR3 region has 12 residues. Germline V gene sequence: CDR1 LNHNV, CDR2 YYDKDF (reference sequence). The ends were cut back, 5 bases at V and 5 bases at J, with 9 bases in the middle. CDR3 nucleotide sequence: TGTGCCACCAGCCCGGGGGGGACTGAAGCTTTCTTT. Protein sequence: CATSPGGTEAFF.

The chain is built from TRBV7-9 and TRBJ1-1; no clear D. This CDR3 spans 18 amino acids. V was trimmed by 2 bases and J by 6 bases, leaving 25 bases between them. Germline V gene lookup returns CDR1 SEHNR and CDR2 FQNEAQ (reference sequence). CDR3 in DNA: TGTGCCAGCAGCTTACCGACGGCGGTTTCAATCCTCAGTGCTGAAGCTTTCTTT. Amino acid sequence: CASSLPTAVSILSAEAFF.

The chain carries TRBV6-6 and TRBJ2-7, with D perhaps matching TRBD1 (6 bases). CDR3 size: 12 residues. V lost 6 bases, J lost 2 bases, and 8 bases lay in between. The germline CDR1 and CDR2 sequences are MNHNY and SVGAGI (reference sequence). CDR3 in amino acids: CASRGAPYEQYF. In DNA form, the CDR3 reads TGTGCCAGCAGGGGGGCCCCCTACGAGCAGTACTTC.

The chain uses TRBV7-9 and TRBJ1-6, with TRBD1 matching over 11 bases. CDR1 is SEHNR, CDR2 FQNEAQ, per germline (reference sequence). Losses at the gene ends were 4 bases for V and 7 bases for J; bases not matched to a gene: 3. This CDR3 has 15 amino acids. The CDR3 here is CASSSWTGGNSPLHF. In DNA form, the CDR3 reads TGTGCCAGCAGCTCGTGGACAGGGGGCAATTCACCCCTCCACTTT.

The chain recombines TRBV19 with TRBJ1-2; 7 bases match TRBD1. This CDR3 is built from 14 residues. Trimming cost V 4 bases and J 5 bases; bases outside gene matches: 7. Germline CDR1 is LNHDA and CDR2 is SQIVND (reference sequence). DNA for the CDR3: TGTGCCAGTAGTACAACCGGGACAGATTATGGCTACACCTTC. It yields the protein CASSTTGTDYGYTF.

The rearrangement joins TRBV4-3 to TRBJ2-3; D unclear. This CDR3 is 14 amino acids long. The V gene's germline CDR1 is LGHNA and CDR2 YSLEER. V lost 0 bases to trimming and J lost 2 bases, with 6 bases between them. DNA of the CDR3: TGCGCCAGCAGCCAAGATCAGATCACAGATACGCAGTATTTT. Translating gives CASSQDQITDTQYF.

The J gene is TRBJ2-5, the V gene TRBV7-2; D might be TRBD2 (6 bases). Germline V gene data show CDR1 as SGHTA and CDR2 as FQGNSA. Trimming removed 4 bases at V and 3 bases at J, with 15 bases between. The CDR3 contains 15 residues. CDR3 in amino acids: CASSYRDGGKETQYF. The CDR3 region has the DNA TGTGCCAGCAGCTACCGAGACGGGGGAAAAGAGACCCAGTACTTC.

The chain has TRBV9 and TRBJ1-6; D perhaps matches TRBD1 (6 bases). The CDR3 consists of 15 residues. From germline, CDR1 is SGDLS and CDR2 YYNGEE. V gave up 4 bases and J gave up 7 bases, with 15 bases separating them. The CDR3 sequence: CASSLQGTGNSPLHF. For the CDR3, the DNA is TGTGCCAGCAGCTTACAGGGAACCGGGAATTCACCCCTCCACTTT.

V and J are TRBV2 and TRBJ1-6, with 8 bases lining up with TRBD1. The J segment lost 7 bases and the V segment lost 7 bases, leaving 9 bases of the junction unmatched. CDR3 length: 15 amino acids. The germline V gene encodes CDR1 SNHLY and CDR2 FYNNEI. CDR3 coding DNA: TGTGCCAGCACCATCCTGACAGGGGACAATTCACCCCTCCACTTT. Translating it yields CASTILTGDNSPLHF.

The chain has TRBV5-1 and TRBJ2-3; 10 positions match TRBD2. Trimming at V came to 0 bases and at J to 4 bases, leaving 8 bases not matched to a gene. The CDR3 totals 17 residues. Germline CDR1 reads SGHRS; CDR2 reads YFSETQ. CDR3: CASSLAGSGGASDTQYF. The CDR3 DNA is TGCGCCAGCAGCTTGGCCGGCAGCGGGGGGGCCTCAGATACGCAGTATTTT.

The chain combines TRBV6-5 with TRBJ1-2; D call uncertain. V lost 5 bases and J lost 5, with 12 bases in between. This CDR3 comprises 13 residues. Germline CDR1 and CDR2: MNHEY and SVGAGI. The CDR3 nucleotides read TGTGCCAGCAGTGCTACAGATCCTTATGGCTACACCTTC. Encoded protein: CASSATDPYGYTF.

This chain links TRBV29-1 with TRBJ2-7; TRBD2 might be the D (6 bases). V was clipped by 4 bases and J by 5 bases, with 18 bases between them. Germline V CDR1 and CDR2: SQVTM, ANQGSEA. This CDR3 has 14 amino acids. CDR3 residues: CSVAARVGGHEQYF. The CDR3 DNA reads as TGCAGCGTTGCAGCTCGGGTGGGGGGACACGAGCAGTACTTC.

The chain employs TRBV13 and TRBJ2-7; TRBD2 matches 11 bases. Germline-derived CDR1 and CDR2 are PRHDT and FYEKMQ (reference sequence). Unmatched junction bases numbered 6, after V lost 5 bases and J lost 0 bases. The CDR3 is 16 residues long. This chain's CDR3 is CASSALAGGRSYEQYF. The DNA for the CDR3 is TGTGCCAGCAGCGCCCTAGCGGGAGGCCGCTCCTACGAGCAGTACTTC.

On this clone itself: The missing conserved phenylalanine or tryptophan at the end of this CDR3 makes a read error likely. This chain connects TRBV5-1 to TRBJ2-7, with TRBD1 matching over 7 bases. Germline CDR1 is SGHRS and CDR2 is YFSETQ. The CDR3 length is 14 residues. V lost 1 base and J lost 3; bases outside the gene matches: 4. The CDR3 bases are TGCGCCAGCAGCTTGTCCCAGGGGGTCTACGAGCAGTACTCC. Translating gives CASSLSQGVYEQYS.

V usage is TRBV9 and J usage is TRBJ1-1; D is ambiguous. The germline gives CDR1 SGDLS, CDR2 YYNGEE. V dropped 0 bases and J dropped 4 bases, with 13 bases sitting between them. This CDR3 has 15 amino acids. The CDR3 nucleotides read TGTGCCAGCAGCGTAGCTTCAGACGCGGCCACTGAAGCTTTCTTT. This gives the protein CASSVASDAATEAFF.

On this clone: The germline gene is not matched at one end of the junction; a read error may be the cause. Within the sample, other DNA sequences also encode this same CDR3. The gene calls are TRBV9 and TRBJ1-1; D is ambiguous. CDR3 length equals 14 residues. CDR1 is SGDLS, CDR2 YYNGEE, per germline. CDR3 sequence reads: CASTVDAGNTEAFF. The CDR3 DNA reads TGTGCCAGCACCGTAGATGCGGGGAACACTGAAGCTTTCTTT.

This chain joins TRBV6-5 and TRBJ2-5; 9 nucleotides agree with TRBD2. Per the germline V gene, CDR1 is MNHEY and CDR2 is SVGAGI. The CDR3 has 15 residues. The J segment lost 5 bases and the V segment lost 5 bases, leaving 9 bases of the junction unmatched. CDR3 protein: CASSPPAGGEETQYF. CDR3 nucleotide sequence: TGTGCCAGCAGTCCCCCAGCGGGGGGCGAGGAGACCCAGTACTTC.

The chain employs TRBV5-8 and TRBJ2-3; D might be TRBD2 (5 bases). The CDR3 length is 16 residues. Germline V gene sequence: CDR1 SGHTS, CDR2 YDEGEE. V lost 1 base, J lost 4 bases, and 16 bases lay in between. CDR3 in DNA: TGTGCCAGCAGCTTGCCGACACATAGGACTCCAGATACGCAGTATTTT. It yields the protein CASSLPTHRTPDTQYF.

The chain employs TRBV10-2 and TRBJ2-3; 7 bases line up with TRBD1. V was clipped by 4 bases and J by 4 bases; unmatched bases: 2. The CDR3 consists of 13 residues. Germline loops: CDR1 WSHSY, CDR2 SAAADI. The CDR3: CASSGGGPDTQYF. The CDR3 nucleotides read TGCGCCAGCAGTGGAGGGGGCCCAGATACGCAGTATTTT.